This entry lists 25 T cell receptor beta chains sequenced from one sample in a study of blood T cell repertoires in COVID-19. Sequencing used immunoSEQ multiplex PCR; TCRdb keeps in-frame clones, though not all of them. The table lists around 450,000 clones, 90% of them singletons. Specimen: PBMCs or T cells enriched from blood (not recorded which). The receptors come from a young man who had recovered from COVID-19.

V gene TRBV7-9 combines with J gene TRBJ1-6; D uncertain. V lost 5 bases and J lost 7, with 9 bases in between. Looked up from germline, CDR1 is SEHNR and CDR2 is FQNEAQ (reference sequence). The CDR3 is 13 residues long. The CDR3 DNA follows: TGTGCCAGCAGCCCCCTGACAAATTCACCCCTCCACTTT. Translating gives CASSPLTNSPLHF. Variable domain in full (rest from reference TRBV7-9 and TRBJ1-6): DTGVSQNPRHKITKRGQNVTFRCDPISEHNRLYWYRQTLGQGPEFLTYFQNEAQLEKSRLLSDRFSAERPKGSFSTLEIQRTEQGDSAMYLCASSPLTNSPLHFGNGTRLTVT.

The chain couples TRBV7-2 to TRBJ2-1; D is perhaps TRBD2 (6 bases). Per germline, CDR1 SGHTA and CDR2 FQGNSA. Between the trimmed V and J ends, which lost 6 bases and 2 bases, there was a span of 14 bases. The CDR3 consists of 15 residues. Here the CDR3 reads CASSYGSPTYNEQFF. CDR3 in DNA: TGTGCCAGCAGTTACGGGAGCCCGACCTACAATGAGCAGTTCTTC.

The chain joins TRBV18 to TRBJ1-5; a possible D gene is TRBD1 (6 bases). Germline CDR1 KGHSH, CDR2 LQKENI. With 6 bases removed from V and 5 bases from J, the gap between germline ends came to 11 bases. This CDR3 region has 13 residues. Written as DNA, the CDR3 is TGTGCCAGCTCGACAGGCTTAGATCAGCCCCAGCATTTT. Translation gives CASSTGLDQPQHF.

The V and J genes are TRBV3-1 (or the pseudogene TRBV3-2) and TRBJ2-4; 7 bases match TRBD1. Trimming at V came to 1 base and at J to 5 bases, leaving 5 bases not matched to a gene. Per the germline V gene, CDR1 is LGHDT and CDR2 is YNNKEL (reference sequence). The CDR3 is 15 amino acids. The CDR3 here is CASSQAGGNENIQYF. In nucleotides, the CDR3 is TGTGCCAGCAGCCAAGCAGGGGGTAACGAAAACATTCAGTACTTC.

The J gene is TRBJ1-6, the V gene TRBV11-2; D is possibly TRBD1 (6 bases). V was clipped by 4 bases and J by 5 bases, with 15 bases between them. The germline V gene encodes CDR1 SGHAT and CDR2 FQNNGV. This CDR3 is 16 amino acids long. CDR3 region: CASSSALGHNNSPLHF. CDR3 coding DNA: TGTGCCAGCAGCTCGGCGTTGGGACACAATAATTCACCCCTCCACTTT.

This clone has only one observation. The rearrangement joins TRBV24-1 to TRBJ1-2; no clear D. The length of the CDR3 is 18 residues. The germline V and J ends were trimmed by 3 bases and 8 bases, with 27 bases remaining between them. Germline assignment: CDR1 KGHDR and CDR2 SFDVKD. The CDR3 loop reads CATSDPPTAGIGFEGYTF. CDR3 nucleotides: TGTGCCACCAGTGATCCCCCGACCGCCGGGATAGGGTTTGAGGGCTACACCTTC.

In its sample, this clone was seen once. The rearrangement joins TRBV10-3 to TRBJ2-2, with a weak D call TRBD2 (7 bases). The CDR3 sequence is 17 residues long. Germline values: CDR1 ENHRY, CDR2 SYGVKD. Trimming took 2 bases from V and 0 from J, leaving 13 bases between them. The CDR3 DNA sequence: TGTGCCATCAGTGAGGCGGGGGCAGCTGCGAACACCGGGGAGCTGTTTTTT. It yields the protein CAISEAGAAANTGELFF.

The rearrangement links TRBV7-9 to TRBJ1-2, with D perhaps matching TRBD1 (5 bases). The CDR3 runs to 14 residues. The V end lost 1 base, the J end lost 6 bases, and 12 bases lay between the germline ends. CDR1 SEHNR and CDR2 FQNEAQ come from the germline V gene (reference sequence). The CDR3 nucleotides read TGTGCCAGCAGCTTAGATTTAGAACAGGATGGCTACACCTTC. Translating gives CASSLDLEQDGYTF.

Written as DNA, the CDR3 is TGTGCCAGCAGTGAACGATGGATAGGGCTAGCGGGAGGGGACAATGAGCAGTTCTTC. As protein: CASSERWIGLAGGDNEQFF. This chain links TRBV6-1 with TRBJ2-1; the match to TRBD2 covers 12 bases. The CDR3 has 19 amino acids. CDR1 is MNHNS, CDR2 SASEGT, per germline. The V gene end was trimmed by 2 bases and the J gene end by 5 bases; junction bases not matched to a gene: 13.

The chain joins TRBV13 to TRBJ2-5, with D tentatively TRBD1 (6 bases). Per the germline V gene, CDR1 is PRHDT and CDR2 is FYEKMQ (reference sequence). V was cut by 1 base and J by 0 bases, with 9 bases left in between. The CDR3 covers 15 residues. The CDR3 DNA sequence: TGTGCCAGCAGCTTAGAAAGGACAGACCAAGAGACCCAGTACTTC. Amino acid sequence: CASSLERTDQETQYF. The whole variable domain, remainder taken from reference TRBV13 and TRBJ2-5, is AAGVIQSPRHLIKEKRETATLKCYPIPRHDTVYWYQQGPGQDPQFLISFYEKMQSDKGSIPDRFSAQQFSDYHSELNMSSLELGDSALYFCASSLERTDQETQYFGPGTRLLVL.

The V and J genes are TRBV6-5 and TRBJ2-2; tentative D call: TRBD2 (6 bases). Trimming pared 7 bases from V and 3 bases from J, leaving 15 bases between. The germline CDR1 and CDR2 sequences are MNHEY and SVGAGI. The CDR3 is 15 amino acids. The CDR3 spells CASTAALAYTGELFF. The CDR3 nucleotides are TGTGCCAGCACCGCAGCCCTAGCGTACACCGGGGAGCTGTTTTTT.

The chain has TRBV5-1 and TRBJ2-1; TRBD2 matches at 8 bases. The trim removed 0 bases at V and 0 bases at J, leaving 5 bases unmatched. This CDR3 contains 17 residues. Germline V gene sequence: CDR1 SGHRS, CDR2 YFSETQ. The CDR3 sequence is CASSLELAESSYNEQFF. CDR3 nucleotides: TGCGCCAGCAGCTTGGAACTAGCGGAGAGCTCCTACAATGAGCAGTTCTTC.

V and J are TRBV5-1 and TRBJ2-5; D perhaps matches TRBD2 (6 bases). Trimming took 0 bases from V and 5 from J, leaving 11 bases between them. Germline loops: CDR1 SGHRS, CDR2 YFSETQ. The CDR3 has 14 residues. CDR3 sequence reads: CASSLGQSGETQYF. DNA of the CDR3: TGCGCCAGCAGCTTGGGGCAAAGCGGGGAGACCCAGTACTTC.

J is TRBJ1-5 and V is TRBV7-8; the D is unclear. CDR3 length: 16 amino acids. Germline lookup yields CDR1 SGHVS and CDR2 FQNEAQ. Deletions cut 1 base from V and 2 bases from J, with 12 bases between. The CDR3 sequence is CASSLDRGGGNQPQHF. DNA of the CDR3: TGTGCCAGCAGCTTAGATCGGGGTGGGGGCAATCAGCCCCAGCATTTT.

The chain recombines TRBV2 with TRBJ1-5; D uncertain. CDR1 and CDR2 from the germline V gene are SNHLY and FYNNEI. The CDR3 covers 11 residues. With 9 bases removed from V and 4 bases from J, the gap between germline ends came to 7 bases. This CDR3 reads CARRWNQPQHF. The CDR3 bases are TGTGCCAGACGGTGGAATCAGCCCCAGCATTTT.

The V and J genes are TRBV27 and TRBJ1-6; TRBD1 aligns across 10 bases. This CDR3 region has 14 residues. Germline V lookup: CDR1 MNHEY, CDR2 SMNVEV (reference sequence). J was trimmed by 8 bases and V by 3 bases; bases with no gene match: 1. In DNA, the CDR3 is TGTGCCAGCAGTTTGGACAGGGGGTATTCACCCCTCCACTTT. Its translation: CASSLDRGYSPLHF.

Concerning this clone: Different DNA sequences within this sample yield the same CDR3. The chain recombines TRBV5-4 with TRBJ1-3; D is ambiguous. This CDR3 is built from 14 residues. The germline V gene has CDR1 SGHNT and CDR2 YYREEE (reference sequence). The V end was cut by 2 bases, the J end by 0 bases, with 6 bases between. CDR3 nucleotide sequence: TGTGCCAGCAGCTTAGGAGACTCTGGAAACACCATATATTTT. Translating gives CASSLGDSGNTIYF.

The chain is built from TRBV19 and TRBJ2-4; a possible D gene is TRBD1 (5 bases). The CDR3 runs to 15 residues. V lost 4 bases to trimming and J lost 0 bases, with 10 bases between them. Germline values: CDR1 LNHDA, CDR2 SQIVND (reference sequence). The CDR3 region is CASSTTDIAKNIQYF. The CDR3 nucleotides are TGTGCCAGTAGTACGACAGATATAGCCAAAAACATTCAGTACTTC.

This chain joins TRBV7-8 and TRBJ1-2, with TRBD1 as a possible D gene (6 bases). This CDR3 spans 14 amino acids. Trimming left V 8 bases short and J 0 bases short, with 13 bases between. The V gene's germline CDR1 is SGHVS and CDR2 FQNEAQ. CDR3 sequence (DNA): TGTGCCAGCGGACCCCCAGGGGCTAACTATGGCTACACCTTC. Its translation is CASGPPGANYGYTF.

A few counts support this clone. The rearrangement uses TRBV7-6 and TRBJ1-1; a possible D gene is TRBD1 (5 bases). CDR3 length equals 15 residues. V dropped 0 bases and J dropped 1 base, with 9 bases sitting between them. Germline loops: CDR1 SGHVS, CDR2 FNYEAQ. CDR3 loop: CASSLALTGNTEAFF. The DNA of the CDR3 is TGTGCCAGCAGCTTAGCCCTTACAGGGAACACTGAAGCTTTCTTT.

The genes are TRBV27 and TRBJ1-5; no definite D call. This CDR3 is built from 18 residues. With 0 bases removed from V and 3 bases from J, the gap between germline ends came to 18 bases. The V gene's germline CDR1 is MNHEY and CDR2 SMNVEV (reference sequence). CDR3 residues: CASSLSGNGEVPNQPQHF. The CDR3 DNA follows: TGTGCCAGCAGTTTATCGGGTAACGGGGAGGTCCCCAATCAGCCCCAGCATTTT.

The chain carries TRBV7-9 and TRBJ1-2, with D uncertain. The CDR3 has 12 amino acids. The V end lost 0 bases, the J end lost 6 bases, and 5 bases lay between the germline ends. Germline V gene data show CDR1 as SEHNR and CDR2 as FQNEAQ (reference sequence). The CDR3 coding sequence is TGTGCCAGCAGCTTAGCGAGGGATGGCTACACCTTC. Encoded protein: CASSLARDGYTF.

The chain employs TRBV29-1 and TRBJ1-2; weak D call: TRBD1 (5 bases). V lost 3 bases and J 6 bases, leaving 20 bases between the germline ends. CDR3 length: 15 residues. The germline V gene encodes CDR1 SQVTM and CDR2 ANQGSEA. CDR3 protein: CSVDPSGGTNHGYTF. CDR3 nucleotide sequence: TGCAGCGTTGACCCTTCGGGGGGGACTAATCATGGCTACACCTTC.

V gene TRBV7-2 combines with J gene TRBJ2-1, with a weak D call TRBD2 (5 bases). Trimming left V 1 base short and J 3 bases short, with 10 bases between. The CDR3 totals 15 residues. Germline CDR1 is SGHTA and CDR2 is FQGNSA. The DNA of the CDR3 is TGTGCCAGCAGCTTAGTGGGAGACGTCTACAATGAGCAGTTCTTC. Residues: CASSLVGDVYNEQFF.

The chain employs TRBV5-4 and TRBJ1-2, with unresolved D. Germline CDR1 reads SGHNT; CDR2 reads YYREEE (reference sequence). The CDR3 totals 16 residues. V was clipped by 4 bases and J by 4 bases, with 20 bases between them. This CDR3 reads CASSLNRIGVPYGYTF. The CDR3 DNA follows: TGTGCCAGCAGCCTAAACCGGATCGGGGTCCCCTATGGCTACACCTTC.